This TCR beta chain was sequenced during a study of blood T cell repertoires in COVID-19. In the study overall: Samples came from the United States, Italy and Spain, spanning acute and convalescent COVID-19. PBMCs, B-cell-depleted T cells, or T cells provided the cDNA or gDNA that made up the material.

The CDR3 sequence is 14 residues long. Germline V gene lookup returns CDR1 SSHAT and CDR2 FNYEAQ (reference sequence). V lost 2 bases and J 2 bases, leaving 10 bases between the germline ends. Original handling: Amplification of reference gene primers provided the estimated nucleated cell counts. Profiled with immunoSEQ multiplex PCR; TCRdb holds only in-frame clones, not every one. The V and J calls and clone size are taken from that table; D and trimming were inferred from the DNA. The sample has approximately 150,000 clones, over 80% seen once. The chain employs TRBV7-7 and TRBJ2-7, with D perhaps TRBD1 (6 bases). Sequenced sample: peripheral blood. The receptor was derived from a woman aged 45-65 years with acute or convalescent COVID-19. CDR3 amino acids: CASSLRGGPYEQYF. In DNA form, the CDR3 reads TGTGCCAGCAGCTTACGAGGGGGTCCCTACGAGCAGTACTTC.